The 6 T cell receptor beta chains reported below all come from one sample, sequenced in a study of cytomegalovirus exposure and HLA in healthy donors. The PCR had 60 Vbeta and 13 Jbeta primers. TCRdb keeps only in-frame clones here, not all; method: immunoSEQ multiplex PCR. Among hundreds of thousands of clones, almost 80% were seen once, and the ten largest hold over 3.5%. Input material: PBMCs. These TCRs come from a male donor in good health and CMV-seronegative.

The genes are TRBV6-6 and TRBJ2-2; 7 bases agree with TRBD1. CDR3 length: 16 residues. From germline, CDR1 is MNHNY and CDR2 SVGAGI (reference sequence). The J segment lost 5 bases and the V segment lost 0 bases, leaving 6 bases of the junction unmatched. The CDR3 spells CASSYSTGSGTGELFF. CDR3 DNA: TGTGCCAGCAGTTACTCGACAGGGAGTGGGACCGGGGAGCTGTTTTTT.

CDR3 sequence reads: CASRFRMHLAGLYNEQFF. The CDR3 DNA reads as TGTGCCAGCAGATTTCGCATGCATCTAGCGGGACTCTACAATGAGCAGTTCTTC. This chain uses TRBV27 with TRBJ2-1; 9 bases align to TRBD2. Unmatched junction bases numbered 15, after V lost 6 bases and J lost 3 bases. The CDR3 is 18 residues long. CDR1 is MNHEY, CDR2 SMNVEV, per germline (reference sequence).

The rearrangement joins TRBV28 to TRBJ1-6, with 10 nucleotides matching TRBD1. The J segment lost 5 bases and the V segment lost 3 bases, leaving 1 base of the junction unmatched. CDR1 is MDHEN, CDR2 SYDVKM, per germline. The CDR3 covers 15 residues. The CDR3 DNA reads TGTGCCAGCAGTTTGGGACAGGGGAATAATTCACCCCTCCACTTT. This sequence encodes CASSLGQGNNSPLHF. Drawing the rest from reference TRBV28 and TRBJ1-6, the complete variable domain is DVKVTQSSRYLVKRTGEKVFLECVQDMDHENMFWYRQDPGLGLRLIYFSYDVKMKEKGDIPEGYSVSREKKERFSLILESASTNQTSMYLCASSLGQGNNSPLHFGNGTRLTVT.

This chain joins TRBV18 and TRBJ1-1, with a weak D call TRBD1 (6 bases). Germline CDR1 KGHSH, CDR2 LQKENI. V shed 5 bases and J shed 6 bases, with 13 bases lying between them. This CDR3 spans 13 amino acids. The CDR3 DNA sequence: TGTGCCAGCTCAACGACAGGTGGGGCTGAAGCTTTCTTT. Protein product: CASSTTGGAEAFF.

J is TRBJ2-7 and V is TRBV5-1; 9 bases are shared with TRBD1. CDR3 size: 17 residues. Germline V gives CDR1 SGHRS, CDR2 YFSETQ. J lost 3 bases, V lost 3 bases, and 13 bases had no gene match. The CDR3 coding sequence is TGCGCCAGCAGCTACGGACTGACCGGGACAGGGCGCTACGAGCAGTACTTC. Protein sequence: CASSYGLTGTGRYEQYF.

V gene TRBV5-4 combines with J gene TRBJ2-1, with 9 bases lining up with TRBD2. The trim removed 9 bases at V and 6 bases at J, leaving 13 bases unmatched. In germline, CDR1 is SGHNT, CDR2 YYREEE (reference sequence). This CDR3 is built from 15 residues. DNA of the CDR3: TGTGCCACCTACTCCTTGGCGGGAGGGGGCAATGAGCAGTTCTTC. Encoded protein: CATYSLAGGGNEQFF.